This paragraph reports one T cell receptor (beta chain). The antigen remains undetermined. There were healthy Caucasian individuals from Russia, aged roughly 6 to 95, serving as donors. Germline V gene data show CDR1 as SGHTA and CDR2 as FQGNSA. The CDR3 extends over 16 amino acids. V dropped 2 bases and J dropped 6 bases, with 19 bases sitting between them. Together with a sample-barcoded 5' primer, a J-beta primer mix was included in a second PCR lasting about 6 to 11 cycles. MiXCR, run by TCRdb on the 5' RACE reads, gives a single entry per CDR3 protein. The repertoire has under 2 million distinct CDR3 sequences, roughly 30% of them found once; the top ten carry around 11%. The record originates from a study of blood T cells in healthy people across ages. Study-wide points: Older age coincided with a roughly linear decline in TCR beta diversity per million T cells.

This TCR came from a woman in her twenties or thirties in good health. The sequencing sample was made of blood. This chain links TRBV7-2 with TRBJ1-1; TRBD1 might be the D (5 bases). The CDR3 nucleotides read TGTGCCAGCAGCTTAAAATGGGGCGGCAGTACGGCTGAAGCTTTCTTT. It is translated as CASSLKWGGSTAEAFF.